This T cell receptor beta chain came from a study of blood T cell repertoires in COVID-19. For the study at large: COVID-19 samples, acute and convalescent, were from the United States, Italy and Spain. The analysed material was cDNA or gDNA that came from T cells, B-cell-depleted T cells, or PBMCs.

The CDR3 runs to 13 residues. Germline V lookup: CDR1 MGHRA, CDR2 YSYEKL. V lost 4 bases and J lost 6, with 13 bases in between. Donors were grouped by their self-reported clinical history. Cohort 3 recovered donors had two negative PCRs, clearance, or symptom resolution. This clone appeared a single time. Here immunoSEQ multiplex PCR was the method, and the copy in TCRdb shows in-frame clones only, minus some. The profile shows 350,000 to 400,000 clones, about nine tenths of them singletons. This chain uses TRBV4-1 with TRBJ2-7, with D perhaps TRBD1 (7 bases). This TCR was recovered from a woman aged 25-40 years who had recovered from COVID-19. Sequencing input: PBMCs or T cells enriched from blood (not recorded which). The DNA for the CDR3 is TGCGCCAGCAGCCCCTCAGGGGGGCCCGAGCAGTACTTC. Translated, it gives CASSPSGGPEQYF.